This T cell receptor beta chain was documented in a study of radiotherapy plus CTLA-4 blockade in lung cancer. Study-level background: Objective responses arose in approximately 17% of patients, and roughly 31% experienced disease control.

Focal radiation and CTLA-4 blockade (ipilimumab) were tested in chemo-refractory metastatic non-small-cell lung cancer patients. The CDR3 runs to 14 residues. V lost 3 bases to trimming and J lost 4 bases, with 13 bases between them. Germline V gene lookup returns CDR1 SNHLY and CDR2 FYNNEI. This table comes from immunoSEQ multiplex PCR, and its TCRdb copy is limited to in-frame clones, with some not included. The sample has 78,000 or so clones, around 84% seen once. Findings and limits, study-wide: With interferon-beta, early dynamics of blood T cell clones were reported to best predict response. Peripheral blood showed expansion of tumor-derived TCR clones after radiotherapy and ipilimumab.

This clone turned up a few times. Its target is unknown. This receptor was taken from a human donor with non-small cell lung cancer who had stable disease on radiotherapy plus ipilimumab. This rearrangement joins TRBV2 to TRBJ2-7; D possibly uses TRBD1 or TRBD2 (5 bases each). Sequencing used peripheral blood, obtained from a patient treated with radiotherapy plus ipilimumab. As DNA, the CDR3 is TGTGCCAGCAGTGATACGGGACCGGCTTACGAGCAGTACTTC. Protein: CASSDTGPAYEQYF.